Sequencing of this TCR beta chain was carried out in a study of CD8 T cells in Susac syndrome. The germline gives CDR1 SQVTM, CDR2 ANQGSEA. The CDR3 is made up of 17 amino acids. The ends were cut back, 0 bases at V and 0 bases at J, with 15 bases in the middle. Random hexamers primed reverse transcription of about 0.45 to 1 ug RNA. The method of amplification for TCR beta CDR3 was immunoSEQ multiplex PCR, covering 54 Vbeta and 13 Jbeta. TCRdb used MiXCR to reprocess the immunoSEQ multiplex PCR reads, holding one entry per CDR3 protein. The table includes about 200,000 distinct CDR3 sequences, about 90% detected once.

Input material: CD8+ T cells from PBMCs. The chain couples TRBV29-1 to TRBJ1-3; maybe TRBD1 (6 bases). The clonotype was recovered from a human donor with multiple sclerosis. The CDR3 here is CSVEDGSGASSGNTIYF. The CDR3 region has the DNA TGCAGCGTTGAAGATGGTTCGGGGGCCTCCTCTGGAAACACCATATATTTT.